The 19 T cell receptor beta chains below were found in one sample sequenced in a study of blood T cell repertoires in COVID-19. Sequencing was performed with immunoSEQ multiplex PCR; in TCRdb, only in-frame clones are kept and a portion is missing. This table holds about 420,000 clones, roughly 90% found once. Sequencing was done on a sample of peripheral blood. The receptors here all came from a man between 18 and 29 years old with COVID-19, enrolled during active disease.

The CDR3 DNA follows: TGTGCCAGCAGCCAAGCCGGGTTCGGGGAGGCTGGCTACACCTTC. This encodes CASSQAGFGEAGYTF. This rearrangement joins TRBV3-1 (or the pseudogene TRBV3-2) to TRBJ1-2; D not resolved. CDR3 length: 15 residues. Looked up from germline, CDR1 is LGHDT and CDR2 is YNNKEL (reference sequence). The V end lost 1 base, the J end lost 7 bases, and 16 bases lay between the germline ends.

The genes are TRBV5-1 and TRBJ2-7; tentative D call: TRBD1 (6 bases). This CDR3 is built from 17 residues. Germline-derived CDR1 and CDR2 are SGHRS and YFSETQ. The V gene lost 4 bases and the J gene lost 7 bases, with 27 bases spanning the gap. CDR3 loop: CASSRGHREMILWEQYF. The DNA of the CDR3 is TGCGCCAGCAGCCGAGGTCACAGGGAGATGATTCTGTGGGAGCAGTACTTC.

This clone was recorded a few times. The rearrangement links TRBV20-1 to TRBJ2-1, with D perhaps matching TRBD1 (6 bases). Trimming removed 3 bases at V and 0 bases at J, with 15 bases between. This CDR3 spans 16 amino acids. Germline values: CDR1 DFQATT, CDR2 SNEGSKA (reference sequence). The CDR3 region is CSASQYRVPSYNEQFF. CDR3 DNA: TGCAGTGCTAGTCAATACAGGGTTCCCTCCTACAATGAGCAGTTCTTC.

This clone was seen just once. V gene TRBV6-1 combines with J gene TRBJ1-5, with a tentative D call TRBD1 (5 bases). Germline CDR1 MNHNS, CDR2 SASEGT. With 3 bases removed from V and 5 bases from J, the gap between germline ends came to 11 bases. The CDR3 totals 14 residues. The chain's CDR3 is CASSDPPTDQPQHF. CDR3 coding DNA: TGTGCCAGCAGTGACCCGCCGACAGATCAGCCCCAGCATTTT.

The J gene is TRBJ2-1, the V gene TRBV14; 12 bases match TRBD2. CDR1 is SGHDN and CDR2 is FVKESK in the germline V gene. The CDR3 covers 16 residues. With 4 bases clipped from V and 3 bases from J, the junction kept 4 bases outside the gene matches. The chain's CDR3 is CASSLMTSGSYNEQFF. As DNA, the CDR3 is TGTGCCAGCAGCCTAATGACTAGCGGGAGCTACAATGAGCAGTTCTTC.

This clone was recorded once. The chain combines TRBV5-6 with TRBJ2-2, with a weak D call TRBD1 (6 bases). Germline V gives CDR1 SGHDT, CDR2 YYEEEE. The V end was cut by 5 bases, the J end by 4 bases, with 15 bases between. CDR3 size: 15 residues. Written as DNA, the CDR3 is TGTGCCAGCAGTTCGACATCAGGGGTCACCGGGGAGCTGTTTTTT. The encoded protein is CASSSTSGVTGELFF.

The chain carries TRBV29-1 and TRBJ1-2, with TRBD1 matching 8 bases. The CDR3 is made up of 13 amino acids. Germline lookup yields CDR1 SQVTM and CDR2 ANQGSEA. Trimming took 4 bases from V and 8 from J; bases not matched to a gene: 9. The CDR3, as DNA: TGCAGCGTTGGTGGACAGGGTTTGAGCGGCTACACCTTC. It specifies CSVGGQGLSGYTF.

V gene TRBV2 combines with J gene TRBJ1-6, with 9 bases fitting TRBD1. J gave up 12 bases and V 6 bases, and 6 bases lay outside the gene matches. The CDR3 extends over 13 amino acids. Germline loops: CDR1 SNHLY, CDR2 FYNNEI. The CDR3 bases are TGTGCCAGCAGGGGGACAGGGAGGGGACCCCTCCACTTT. The encoded protein is CASRGTGRGPLHF.

V gene TRBV6-5 combines with J gene TRBJ2-2, with D possibly TRBD1 on 5 matching bases. Trimming removed 6 bases from V and 1 base from J, with 9 bases in between. From germline, CDR1 is MNHEY and CDR2 SVGAGI. The CDR3 is 14 residues long. This chain's CDR3 is CASRLTGNTGELFF. The CDR3 coding sequence is TGTGCCAGCAGGCTAACAGGGAACACCGGGGAGCTGTTTTTT.

The J gene is TRBJ2-1, the V gene TRBV5-1, with TRBD2 matching 12 bases. Trimming at V came to 3 bases and at J to 0 bases, leaving 7 bases not matched to a gene. Germline values: CDR1 SGHRS, CDR2 YFSETQ. The CDR3 spans 18 residues. This CDR3 is CASSSWLAGGSSYNEQFF. CDR3 nucleotide sequence: TGCGCCAGCAGCTCTTGGCTAGCGGGAGGGAGCTCCTACAATGAGCAGTTCTTC.

This clone was recorded only once. The J gene is TRBJ2-3, the V gene TRBV12-5; 10 bases line up with TRBD2. Germline CDR1 is LGHNT and CDR2 is FRNRAP. With V trimmed by 9 bases and J by 4 bases, 4 bases remained unmatched. The CDR3 spans 13 residues. For the CDR3, the DNA is TGTGCTAGCTTACTAGCGGGATCAGATACGCAGTATTTT. Protein product: CASLLAGSDTQYF.

This chain connects TRBV5-1 to TRBJ2-1; 8 positions agree with TRBD2. V was clipped by 3 bases and J by 7 bases; unmatched bases: 15. The CDR3 length is 17 residues. Germline CDR1 is SGHRS and CDR2 is YFSETQ. Here the CDR3 reads CASSWLTSGLVGNEQFF. CDR3 nucleotides: TGCGCCAGCAGCTGGCTTACTAGCGGTCTGGTGGGGAATGAGCAGTTCTTC. Full variable domain (missing parts from reference TRBV5-1 and TRBJ2-1): KAGVTQTPRYLIKTRGQQVTLSCSPISGHRSVSWYQQTPGQGLQFLFEYFSETQRNKGNFPGRFSGRQFSNSRSEMNVSTLELGDSALYLCASSWLTSGLVGNEQFFGPGTRLTVL.

The chain uses TRBV21-1 and TRBJ2-7; TRBD1 is the table's D call and was not checked against the DNA. TRBV21-1 is noted as a pseudogene. This CDR3 comprises 16 residues. The CDR3 nucleotides read TGTGCCAGCAGCCCCAGGACAGGTGGAGACTCCTACGAGCAGTACTTC. Translating it yields CASSPRTGGDSYEQYF.

The chain uses TRBV6-2 or TRBV6-3 and TRBJ1-6, with TRBD1 matching 7 bases. This CDR3 region has 20 residues. J was trimmed by 0 bases and V by 1 base; bases with no gene match: 12. CDR1 and CDR2 from the germline V gene are MNHEY and SVGEGT. The CDR3 nucleotides read TGTGCCAGCAGTTACTGGTCGGGCGGGACAGAAAGCTCCTATAATTCACCCCTCCACTTT. Translation: CASSYWSGGTESSYNSPLHF.

The gene calls are TRBV11-2 and TRBJ1-1, with D tentatively TRBD1 (6 bases). The germline V gene has CDR1 SGHAT and CDR2 FQNNGV. The CDR3 runs 14 residues. Trimming removed 3 bases at V and 0 bases at J, with 8 bases between. The CDR3, as DNA: TGTGCCAGCAGCTTCGACAGGCTGAACACTGAAGCTTTCTTT. Protein: CASSFDRLNTEAFF.

This chain links TRBV12-5 with TRBJ2-1, with 9 bases fitting TRBD1. The junction had 6 bases not matched to a gene; V was cut back by 8 bases and J by 4 bases. Germline CDR1 reads LGHNT; CDR2 reads FRNRAP. The CDR3 has 14 residues. This chain's CDR3 is CASSPGQGYNEQFF. CDR3 bases: TGTGCTAGTTCACCGGGACAGGGTTACAATGAGCAGTTCTTC.

The chain recombines TRBV6-5 with TRBJ1-5; D is perhaps TRBD1 (6 bases). This CDR3 is 13 amino acids long. Trimming took off 4 bases at V and 4 bases at J, with 8 bases between the two ends. In germline, CDR1 is MNHEY, CDR2 SVGAGI. The CDR3 reads CASSWTANQPQHF. CDR3 coding DNA: TGTGCCAGCAGTTGGACAGCAAATCAGCCCCAGCATTTT.

The rearrangement links TRBV4-1 to TRBJ2-2; D unresolved. CDR3 length: 16 residues. V shed 0 bases and J shed 5 bases, with 13 bases lying between them. The germline gives CDR1 MGHRA, CDR2 YSYEKL. The CDR3: CASSQDLYPRTGELFF. For the CDR3, the DNA is TGCGCCAGCAGCCAAGATTTGTATCCTAGAACCGGGGAGCTGTTTTTT.

J is TRBJ2-7 and V is TRBV7-8; TRBD1 agrees at 9 bases. The V segment lost 5 bases and the J segment 4 bases; nucleotides outside the gene matches: 12. Germline CDR1 reads SGHVS; CDR2 reads FQNEAQ. The CDR3 sequence is 16 residues long. The CDR3 sequence: CASSPWFSDRGYEQYF. Here the CDR3 DNA reads TGTGCCAGCAGCCCGTGGTTTTCGGACAGGGGATACGAGCAGTACTTC.